A selection of T cell receptor beta chains follows, all from one sample in a study of cytomegalovirus exposure and HLA in healthy donors. The table came from immunoSEQ multiplex PCR; TCRdb's copy has only in-frame clones and leaves some out. The table lists some 120,000 clones, with around 7% in the top ten. Sequencing was carried out using PBMCs. The receptors originated from a man aged 35 to 55 in good health and CMV-seropositive. Both conserved end residues are part of each CDR3.

j_call	v_call	cdr3_aa
TRBJ2-5	TRBV11-1	CASSFGQGNRQETQYF
TRBJ2-7	TRBV9	CASSVGLQDSDEQYF
TRBJ2-5	TRBV28	CASRQGQDIQETQYF
TRBJ2-5	TRBV4-2	CASSRGGTETQYF
TRBJ1-5	TRBV10-3	CAISEGGAPQHF
TRBJ2-1	TRBV19	CASSIGGANEQFF
TRBJ1-2	TRBV9	CASSGDYRAGYTF
TRBJ2-2	TRBV27	CASSRGGGELFF
TRBJ2-1	TRBV6-5	CASSWGIADDEQFF
TRBJ2-2	TRBV10-3	CATRLAGGVGTGELFF
TRBJ2-7	TRBV6-1	CASTMVVQGSYEQYF
TRBJ1-3	TRBV6-6	CASSPPTGYTIYF
TRBJ2-7	TRBV5-1	CASSGPGLGFDEQYF
TRBJ1-6	TRBV19	CASSYSGTGSSPLHF
TRBJ2-3	TRBV5-6	CASSLDGTIDTQYF
TRBJ2-2	TRBV6-6	CASKPGQGISTGELFF
TRBJ1-5	TRBV21-1	CASSDRDRVFNQPQHF
TRBJ1-2	TRBV6-5	CASSYSEGNYGYTF
TRBJ1-3	TRBV7-8	CASRRGSGNTIYF
TRBJ1-5	TRBV29-1	CSAIGASNQPQHF
TRBJ2-6	TRBV5-6	CASSLLSGANVLTF
TRBJ2-4	TRBV5-1	CASSWELQGALAKNIQYF
TRBJ2-2	TRBV7-9	CASSPTAGVTGELFF
TRBJ2-7	TRBV9	CASSVGGGTPEQYF
TRBJ2-7	TRBV29-1	CSVGPGTYEQYF
TRBJ2-7	TRBV10-3	CAISDSKTGGGGYEQYF
TRBJ2-7	TRBV18	CASSHRDRGHEQYF
TRBJ2-4	TRBV7-9	CASSRQLAGVTVAKNIQYF
TRBJ1-2	TRBV29-1	CSANPWTGGRSIYGYTF
TRBJ1-2	TRBV2	CASSGTTSTGNYGYTF
TRBJ2-7	TRBV28	CASSSSSSYEQYF
TRBJ2-5	TRBV7-3	CASSPGTGGWETQYF
TRBJ1-1	TRBV6-4	CASSGGRNTEAFF
TRBJ2-1	TRBV11-2	CASSFSQNNEQFF
TRBJ1-5	TRBV6-6	CASSPDRVDQPQHF
TRBJ2-1	TRBV2	CASRERLADHNEQFF
TRBJ1-2	TRBV7-9	CASSLGQPYGYTF
TRBJ2-5	TRBV7-2	CASSSRGTRGGVSETQYF
TRBJ1-1	TRBV4-1	CASSQPPGDTEAFF
TRBJ1-5	TRBV7-9	CASSLAGVTGPSNQPQHF
TRBJ2-2	TRBV27	CASRALGTGELFF
TRBJ2-3	TRBV6-6	CASRLQGIASTDTQYF